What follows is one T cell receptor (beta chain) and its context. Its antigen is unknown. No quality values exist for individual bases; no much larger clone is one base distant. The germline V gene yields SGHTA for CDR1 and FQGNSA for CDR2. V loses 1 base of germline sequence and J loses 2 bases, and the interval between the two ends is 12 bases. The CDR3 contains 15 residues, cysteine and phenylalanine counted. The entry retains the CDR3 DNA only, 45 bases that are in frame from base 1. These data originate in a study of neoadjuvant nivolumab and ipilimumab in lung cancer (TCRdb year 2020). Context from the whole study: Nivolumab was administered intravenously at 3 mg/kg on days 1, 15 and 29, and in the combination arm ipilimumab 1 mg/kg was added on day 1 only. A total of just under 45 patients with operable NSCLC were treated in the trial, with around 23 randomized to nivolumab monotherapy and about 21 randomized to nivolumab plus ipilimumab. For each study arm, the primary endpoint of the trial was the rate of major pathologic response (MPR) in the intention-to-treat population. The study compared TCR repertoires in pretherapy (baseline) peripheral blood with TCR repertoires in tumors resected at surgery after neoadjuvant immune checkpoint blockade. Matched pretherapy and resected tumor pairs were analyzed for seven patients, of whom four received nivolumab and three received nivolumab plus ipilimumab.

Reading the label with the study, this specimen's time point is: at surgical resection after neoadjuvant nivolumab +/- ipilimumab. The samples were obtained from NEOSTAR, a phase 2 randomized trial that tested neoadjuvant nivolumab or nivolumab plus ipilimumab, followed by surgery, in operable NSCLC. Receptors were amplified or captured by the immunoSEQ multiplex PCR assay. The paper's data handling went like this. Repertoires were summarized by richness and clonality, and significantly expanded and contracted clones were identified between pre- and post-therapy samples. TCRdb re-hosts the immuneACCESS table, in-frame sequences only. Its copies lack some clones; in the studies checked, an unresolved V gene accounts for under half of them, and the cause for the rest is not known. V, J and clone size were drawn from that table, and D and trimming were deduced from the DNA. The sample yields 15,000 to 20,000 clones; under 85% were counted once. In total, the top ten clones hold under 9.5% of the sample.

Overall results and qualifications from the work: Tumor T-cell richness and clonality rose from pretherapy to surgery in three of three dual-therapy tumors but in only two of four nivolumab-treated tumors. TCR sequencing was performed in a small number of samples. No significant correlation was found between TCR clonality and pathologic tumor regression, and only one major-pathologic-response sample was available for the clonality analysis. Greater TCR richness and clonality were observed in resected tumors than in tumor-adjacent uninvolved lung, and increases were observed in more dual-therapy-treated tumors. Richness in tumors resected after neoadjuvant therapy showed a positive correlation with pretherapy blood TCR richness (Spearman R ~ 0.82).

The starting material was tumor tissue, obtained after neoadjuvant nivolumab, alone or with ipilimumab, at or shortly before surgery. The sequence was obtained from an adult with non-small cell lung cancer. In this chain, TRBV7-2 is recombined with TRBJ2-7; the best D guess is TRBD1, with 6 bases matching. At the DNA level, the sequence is TGTGCCAGCAGCTTAGGCGCCGGACAGACCTACGAGCAGTACTTC. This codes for CASSLGAGQTYEQYF. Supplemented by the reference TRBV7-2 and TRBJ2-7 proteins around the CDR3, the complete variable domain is GAGVSQSPSNKVTEKGKDVELRCDPISGHTALYWYRQSLGQGLEFLIYFQGNSAPDKSGLPSDRFSAERTGGSVSTLTIQRTQQEDSAVYLCASSLGAGQTYEQYFGPGTRLTVT.